The 21 T cell receptor beta chains presented below share a single source sample, sequenced in a study of T cell changes during pregnancy in multiple sclerosis. Clones were read by immunoSEQ multiplex PCR, and TCRdb kept only the in-frame ones, dropping some. Among around 32,000 clones listed, 87% were seen once. The specimen comprised CD8+ T cells from peripheral blood mononuclear cells, sampled before pregnancy. These receptors were obtained from a female donor with multiple sclerosis, enrolled in a pregnancy study.

Only a few counts were recorded for this clone. The V call is TRBV19, the J call TRBJ2-7; TRBD1 agrees at 9 bases. CDR1 LNHDA and CDR2 SQIVND come from the germline V gene (reference sequence). The CDR3 has 15 amino acids. The V segment lost 2 bases and the J segment 2 bases; nucleotides outside the gene matches: 4. This CDR3 reads CASSIMGQGPYEQYF. CDR3 bases: TGTGCCAGTAGTATAATGGGACAGGGCCCCTACGAGCAGTACTTC. Looking up the rest from reference TRBV19 and TRBJ2-7 gives the full variable domain: DGGITQSPKYLFRKEGQNVTLSCEQNLNHDAMYWYRQDPGQGLRLIYYSQIVNDFQKGDIAEGYSVSREKKESFPLTVTSAQKNPTAFYLCASSIMGQGPYEQYFGPGTRLTVT.

The rearrangement links TRBV10-3 to TRBJ1-3; the D gene is possibly TRBD1 (6 bases). CDR3 length: 14 residues. Trimming took off 11 bases at V and 0 bases at J, with 14 bases between the two ends. The germline V gene has CDR1 ENHRY and CDR2 SYGVKD. The CDR3 protein is CAVYREDSGNTIYF. The DNA for the CDR3 is TGTGCCGTCTACAGGGAAGACTCTGGAAACACCATATATTTT.

This chain uses TRBV6-6 with TRBJ2-1; D is unclear. Germline loops: CDR1 MNHNY, CDR2 SVGAGI (reference sequence). Between the trimmed V and J ends, which lost 8 bases and 0 bases, there was a span of 8 bases. The CDR3 extends over 13 amino acids. The CDR3 region is CASSGTSYNEQFF. In DNA, the CDR3 is TGTGCCAGCTCAGGAACCTCCTACAATGAGCAGTTCTTC.

CDR3 protein: CASSEAVHSNQPQHF. DNA for the CDR3: TGCGCCAGCAGCGAGGCCGTTCATAGCAATCAGCCCCAGCATTTT. The chain couples TRBV4-1 to TRBJ1-5; D is uncertain. V lost 5 bases, J lost 0 bases, and 11 bases lay in between. Germline CDR1 MGHRA, CDR2 YSYEKL. This CDR3 is built from 15 residues.

The chain has TRBV4-2 and TRBJ1-1, with 10 bases that match TRBD1. Trimming took 2 bases from V and 5 from J; bases not matched to a gene: 5. The V gene's germline CDR1 is LGHNA and CDR2 YNFKEQ. The CDR3 spans 15 residues. The CDR3 DNA sequence: TGTGCCAGCAGCCAACCCGGGACAGGGGATACTGAAGCTTTCTTT. This encodes CASSQPGTGDTEAFF.

The chain combines TRBV7-3 with TRBJ2-1; possibly TRBD2 for D (7 bases). Germline CDR1 and CDR2: SGHTA and FQGTGA. The CDR3 contains 16 residues. Trimming pared 3 bases from V and 3 bases from J, leaving 15 bases between. The DNA of the CDR3 is TGTGCCAGCAGCTTGGGGGGGGCTAGCGGCTACAATGAGCAGTTCTTC. Translating it yields CASSLGGASGYNEQFF.

The chain employs TRBV5-6 and TRBJ2-5; possible D gene TRBD2, 5 bases. This CDR3 is 14 amino acids long. Germline CDR1 SGHDT, CDR2 YYEEEE. The ends were cut back, 0 bases at V and 3 bases at J, with 9 bases in the middle. This CDR3 is CASSLGGPEETQYF. CDR3 DNA: TGTGCCAGCAGCTTGGGAGGGCCCGAAGAGACCCAGTACTTC.

The chain combines TRBV27 with TRBJ1-5; possibly TRBD1 for D (6 bases). V was clipped by 6 bases and J by 4 bases, with 13 bases between them. Germline V gene sequence: CDR1 MNHEY, CDR2 SMNVEV (reference sequence). This CDR3 is built from 14 residues. The CDR3 sequence: CASSRGQPNQPQHF. CDR3 bases: TGTGCCAGCAGCCGGGGACAACCAAATCAGCCCCAGCATTTT.

J is TRBJ2-5 and V is TRBV2; 13 bases are a match to TRBD2. With V trimmed by 8 bases and J by 2 bases, 2 bases remained unmatched. Germline-derived CDR1 and CDR2 are SNHLY and FYNNEI. The CDR3 has 14 residues. The DNA for the CDR3 is TGTGCCAGCTGGGGACTAGCGGGACAAGAGACCCAGTACTTC. It codes for CASWGLAGQETQYF.

The gene calls are TRBV9 and TRBJ2-1; 9 bases line up with TRBD2. The CDR3 covers 16 residues. The germline V gene has CDR1 SGDLS and CDR2 YYNGEE. The trim removed 3 bases at V and 9 bases at J, leaving 13 bases unmatched. The CDR3 sequence is CASSEGGLAGLGEQFF. As DNA, the CDR3 is TGTGCCAGCAGCGAAGGGGGGCTAGCGGGACTAGGTGAGCAGTTCTTC.

J is TRBJ2-7 and V is TRBV27; a possible D gene is TRBD2 (7 bases). Germline V gene data show CDR1 as MNHEY and CDR2 as SMNVEV (reference sequence). Trimming stripped 3 bases from V and 0 bases from J, with 9 bases between. The CDR3 runs 14 residues. The CDR3 nucleotides are TGTGCCAGCAGTTTTGCGGGGGCCTCCTACGAGCAGTACTTC. It codes for CASSFAGASYEQYF.

The J gene is TRBJ1-1, the V gene TRBV6-5; D may be TRBD1 (6 bases). V gave up 5 bases and J gave up 3 bases, with 13 bases separating them. CDR3 size: 14 residues. The germline CDR1 and CDR2 sequences are MNHEY and SVGAGI. CDR3 protein: CASSHQGLDTEAFF. For the CDR3, the DNA is TGTGCCAGCAGTCATCAGGGGTTGGACACTGAAGCTTTCTTT.

This clone was detected only once. This chain connects TRBV7-3 to TRBJ1-1, with D maybe TRBD1 (6 bases). Germline loops: CDR1 SGHTA, CDR2 FQGTGA. The CDR3 contains 15 residues. With 5 bases removed from V and 4 bases from J, the gap between germline ends came to 17 bases. For the CDR3, the DNA is TGTGCCAGCAGCCCCTACGCGGGGGCCGGCACTGAAGCTTTCTTT. Translating it yields CASSPYAGAGTEAFF.

The V and J genes are TRBV28 and TRBJ1-3; maybe TRBD1 (6 bases). This CDR3 is 16 amino acids long. Trimming pared 4 bases from V and 0 bases from J, leaving 13 bases between. The germline gives CDR1 MDHEN, CDR2 SYDVKM. The CDR3 sequence is CASSSFGQPSGNTIYF. As DNA, the CDR3 is TGTGCCAGCAGTTCTTTCGGACAGCCCTCTGGAAACACCATATATTTT.

This clone occurred once. The rearrangement links TRBV6-5 to TRBJ2-7; 7 nucleotides line up with TRBD1. Germline loops: CDR1 MNHEY, CDR2 SVGAGI. V gave up 6 bases and J gave up 2 bases; unmatched junction bases: 7. The CDR3 sequence is 14 residues long. CDR3 residues: CASRGDREAYEQYF. The CDR3, as DNA: TGTGCCAGCAGAGGAGACAGGGAAGCCTACGAGCAGTACTTC.

The chain carries TRBV10-3 and TRBJ2-7; a possible D gene is TRBD2 (6 bases). Germline values: CDR1 ENHRY, CDR2 SYGVKD. CDR3 size: 13 residues. Trimming removed 4 bases at V and 1 base at J, with 8 bases between. The CDR3 DNA is TGTGCCATCAGTGGAGGGACTTCCTACGAGCAGTACTTC. Translation gives CAISGGTSYEQYF.

The V gene is TRBV6-1, the J gene TRBJ2-4, with 11 bases fitting TRBD2. The CDR3 consists of 15 residues. J was trimmed by 7 bases and V by 4 bases; bases with no gene match: 6. Germline V lookup: CDR1 MNHNS, CDR2 SASEGT. DNA for the CDR3: TGTGCCAGCAGTGTTACTAGCGGGGGTAGTAACATTCAGTACTTC. Encoded protein: CASSVTSGGSNIQYF.

The rearrangement uses TRBV4-3 and TRBJ2-2; 8 bases match TRBD2. CDR1 is LGHNA and CDR2 is YSLEER in the germline V gene. The CDR3 extends over 14 amino acids. V shed 5 bases and J 3 bases; nucleotides not matched to a gene: 2. The CDR3 spells CASSDGGDTGELFF. The CDR3, as DNA: TGCGCCAGCAGCGACGGGGGGGACACCGGGGAGCTGTTTTTT.

V and J are TRBV11-2 and TRBJ1-4; maybe TRBD1 (6 bases). The CDR3 sequence is 14 residues long. The germline V and J ends were trimmed by 1 base and 5 bases, with 8 bases remaining between them. Germline loops: CDR1 SGHAT, CDR2 FQNNGV. CDR3 in DNA: TGTGCCAGCAGCTTAGGGCAGGGGAATGAAAAACTGTTTTTT. This encodes CASSLGQGNEKLFF.

This sequence joins TRBV30 and TRBJ2-5, with D perhaps matching TRBD1 (5 bases). Trimming cost V 0 bases and J 4 bases, with 9 bases left between them. Per germline, CDR1 GTSNPN and CDR2 SVGIG (reference sequence). CDR3 size: 13 residues. This chain's CDR3 is CAWSVLQGETQYF. In nucleotides, the CDR3 is TGTGCCTGGAGTGTACTGCAGGGAGAGACCCAGTACTTC.

This sequence joins TRBV7-9 and TRBJ1-3; D gene unclear. The germline V gene encodes CDR1 SEHNR and CDR2 FQNEAQ (reference sequence). V was shortened by 5 bases and J by 0 bases, with 14 bases between the two germline ends. This CDR3 has 16 amino acids. CDR3 sequence (DNA): TGTGCCAGCAGCCCCATAGACACTTACTCTGGAAACACCATATATTTT. Its translation: CASSPIDTYSGNTIYF. Full variable domain (rest looked up from reference TRBV7-9 and TRBJ1-3): DTGVSQNPRHKITKRGQNVTFRCDPISEHNRLYWYRQTLGQGPEFLTYFQNEAQLEKSRLLSDRFSAERPKGSFSTLEIQRTEQGDSAMYLCASSPIDTYSGNTIYFGEGSWLTVV.